This T cell receptor beta chain appears in the sequencing data of a study of T cells after posttransplantation cyclophosphamide. Study-wide results and limits: Later post-transplant blood repertoires were often dominated by donor CD8+ memory clones. Blood and skin or GI T cell repertoires showed limited TRB overlap.

The data were produced by immunoSEQ multiplex PCR, yet TCRdb's version contains in-frame clones alone and is incomplete. The table lists some 61,000 clones, 93% of them singletons, with about 3% in the top ten. The related graft donor's blood sample was taken on the day of bone marrow donation. In regard to this clone: Its antigen remains unidentified.

The J segment lost 6 bases and the V segment lost 4 bases, leaving 6 bases of the junction unmatched. The CDR3 extends over 14 amino acids. Germline V gene lookup returns CDR1 SGHTA and CDR2 FQGNSA. The V gene is TRBV7-2, the J gene TRBJ2-3, with 8 nucleotides matching TRBD2. The TCR sequence derives from a woman aged 25 to 39 in good health and a related stem cell transplant donor. Input material: PBMCs. CDR3 loop: CASSSPTGGDTQYF. Written as DNA, the CDR3 is TGTGCCAGCAGCTCCCCGACGGGGGGGGATACGCAGTATTTT.